These 17 T cell receptor beta chains came from one sample sequenced in a study of shared clonotypes between healthy human individuals. Data came from immunoSEQ multiplex PCR; TCRdb stores just in-frame clones and leaves some out. The table has roughly 2.1 million clones, approximately 94% seen once. Naive CD8 cells lacked CD45RO, underwent positive selection for CCR7 and left out terminally differentiated effector memory CD45RA+ cells. Sequencing was done on a sample of naive CD8+ T cells from PBMCs. The receptors stem from a man between 18 and 35 years old in good health. Some clones in this sample may be carry-over from other donors' samples.

The chain carries TRBV7-9 and TRBJ2-2; 12 positions match TRBD2. Trimming cost V 5 bases and J 7 bases; bases outside gene matches: 8. The germline V gene encodes CDR1 SEHNR and CDR2 FQNEAQ (reference sequence). The CDR3 sequence is 16 residues long. CDR3 nucleotides: TGTGCCAGCAGCCAAACTAGCGGGAGGTACCTCGGGGAGCTGTTTTTT. This encodes CASSQTSGRYLGELFF.

The rearrangement uses TRBV7-9 and TRBJ1-4; TRBD1 matches 10 bases. Germline CDR1 and CDR2: SEHNR and FQNEAQ (reference sequence). V was pared by 5 bases and J by 7 bases, with 7 bases of the junction left unmatched. CDR3 length equals 15 residues. CDR3 region: CASSNRQGAVEKLFF. In nucleotides, the CDR3 is TGTGCCAGCAGCAACCGACAGGGGGCGGTTGAAAAACTGTTTTTT.

The V gene is TRBV7-6, the J gene TRBJ2-1; D unresolved. Between the trimmed V and J ends, which lost 2 bases and 9 bases, there was a span of 8 bases. The CDR3 is 12 amino acids. Germline CDR1 reads SGHVS; CDR2 reads FNYEAQ. DNA for the CDR3: TGTGCCAGCAGCTTACTGCTCGGTGAGCAGTTCTTC. Its translation is CASSLLLGEQFF.

This clone has only one observation. V and J are TRBV4-2 and TRBJ2-1; weak D call: TRBD2 (6 bases). Germline CDR1 LGHNA, CDR2 YNFKEQ. The V end was cut by 1 base, the J end by 6 bases, with 16 bases between. CDR3 size: 16 residues. This chain's CDR3 is CASSQVTGERPNEQFF. The CDR3 nucleotides read TGTGCCAGCAGCCAAGTAACGGGAGAAAGGCCCAATGAGCAGTTCTTC.

The chain has TRBV9 and TRBJ2-3; D not certain. V was trimmed by 3 bases and J by 0 bases, leaving 5 bases between them. This CDR3 region has 13 residues. In germline, CDR1 is SGDLS, CDR2 YYNGEE. The CDR3, as DNA: TGTGCCAGCAGCGCTGCTAGCACAGATACGCAGTATTTT. Protein product: CASSAASTDTQYF.

The chain has TRBV7-9 and TRBJ2-1; a possible D gene is TRBD2 (6 bases). The CDR3 has 14 amino acids. Trimming stripped 4 bases from V and 9 bases from J, with 16 bases between. Germline CDR1 and CDR2: SEHNR and FQNEAQ (reference sequence). This CDR3 reads CASSSARENGEQFF. The DNA of the CDR3 is TGTGCCAGCAGCTCCGCCCGGGAGAATGGTGAGCAGTTCTTC. Complete variable domain (other parts from reference TRBV7-9 and TRBJ2-1): DTGVSQNPRHKITKRGQNVTFRCDPISEHNRLYWYRQTLGQGPEFLTYFQNEAQLEKSRLLSDRFSAERPKGSFSTLEIQRTEQGDSAMYLCASSSARENGEQFFGPGTRLTVL.

The chain links TRBV5-8 to TRBJ2-1; no firm D call. This CDR3 spans 12 amino acids. Germline V gene sequence: CDR1 SGHTS, CDR2 YDEGEE. V dropped 2 bases and J dropped 7 bases, with 7 bases sitting between them. CDR3 DNA: TGTGCCAGCAGCTTTCTTATAAATGAGCAGTTCTTC. This gives the protein CASSFLINEQFF. Variable domain in full (rest from reference TRBV5-8 and TRBJ2-1): EAGVTQSPTHLIKTRGQQATLRCSPISGHTSVYWYQQALGLGLQFLLWYDEGEERNRGNFPPRFSGRQFPNYSSELNVNALELEDSALYLCASSFLINEQFFGPGTRLTVL.

J is TRBJ1-5 and V is TRBV6-1; no definite D call. Germline values: CDR1 MNHNS, CDR2 SASEGT. The CDR3 has 13 residues. V was trimmed by 4 bases and J by 6 bases, leaving 10 bases between them. Here the CDR3 reads CASSGWAGQPQHF. The DNA for the CDR3 is TGTGCCAGCAGTGGATGGGCGGGTCAGCCCCAGCATTTT.

This sequence joins TRBV4-1 and TRBJ2-1, with 9 bases that match TRBD2. Germline V lookup: CDR1 MGHRA, CDR2 YSYEKL. J lost 8 bases, V lost 0 bases, and 11 bases had no gene match. The CDR3 sequence is 17 residues long. CDR3 coding DNA: TGCGCCAGCAGCCAAGAAGGCGGGAGGGCCAAGAAAGATGAGCAGTTCTTC. It translates to CASSQEGGRAKKDEQFF.

The rearrangement joins TRBV5-1 to TRBJ2-1; 8 bases align to TRBD1. The CDR3 totals 16 residues. Losses at the gene ends were 0 bases for V and 8 bases for J; bases not matched to a gene: 10. Germline CDR1 reads SGHRS; CDR2 reads YFSETQ. The CDR3 reads CASSLEGQVIGDEQFF. The CDR3 DNA reads TGCGCCAGCAGCTTGGAGGGACAGGTCATTGGGGATGAGCAGTTCTTC.

The chain uses TRBV10-3 and TRBJ1-2; D is uncertain. The CDR3 loop spans 17 amino acids. CDR1 and CDR2 (germline): ENHRY, SYGVKD. V lost 3 bases and J lost 4, with 21 bases in between. The CDR3 sequence: CAISDPYLGSQIYGYTF. Here the CDR3 DNA reads TGTGCCATCAGTGACCCGTATCTAGGATCTCAAATCTATGGCTACACCTTC.

On this clone itself: Other DNA variants within this sample encode the same CDR3. The gene calls are TRBV11-2 and TRBJ2-7, with D possibly TRBD2 on 5 matching bases. V lost 4 bases and J 7 bases, leaving 11 bases between the germline ends. The CDR3 has 12 amino acids. The V gene's germline CDR1 is SGHAT and CDR2 FQNNGV. Here the CDR3 DNA reads TGTGCCAGCAGCTCCCGGACGGGAGAGCAGTACTTC. Its protein is CASSSRTGEQYF.

The chain joins TRBV4-3 to TRBJ2-1, with 10 bases lining up with TRBD2. The junction had 10 bases not matched to a gene; V was cut back by 1 base and J by 7 bases. The germline CDR1 and CDR2 sequences are LGHNA and YSLEER. The CDR3 runs to 17 residues. CDR3 bases: TGCGCCAGCAGCCAAGTCCCAAAGCGGGAGGGCCGGAATGAGCAGTTCTTC. It yields the protein CASSQVPKREGRNEQFF.

V usage is TRBV9 and J usage is TRBJ1-2; D is perhaps TRBD1 (5 bases). This CDR3 spans 13 amino acids. Looked up from germline, CDR1 is SGDLS and CDR2 is YYNGEE. Trimming shortened V by 6 bases and J by 9 bases, and 18 bases separated the two germline ends. The CDR3 DNA reads TGTGCCAGCACCCCAGACAGAAGTGTTAGCTACACCTTC. Translated, it gives CASTPDRSVSYTF.

This rearrangement joins TRBV5-4 to TRBJ2-1, with 8 bases aligning to TRBD1. The length of the CDR3 is 17 residues. Germline CDR1 and CDR2: SGHNT and YYREEE (reference sequence). Trimming took 2 bases from V and 9 from J; bases not matched to a gene: 16. The CDR3 reads CASSFKSGQGISGEQFF. In nucleotides, the CDR3 is TGTGCCAGCAGCTTTAAATCCGGACAGGGCATTTCGGGTGAGCAGTTCTTC.

With respect to this clone: The same CDR3 also results from other DNA sequences found in this sample. V is TRBV7-9 and J is TRBJ1-3; D gene uncertain. The V end was cut by 0 bases, the J end by 1 base, with 7 bases between. CDR3 length: 15 amino acids. Germline CDR1 is SEHNR and CDR2 is FQNEAQ (reference sequence). The CDR3 loop is CASSLASLSGNTIYF. The CDR3 coding sequence is TGTGCCAGCAGCTTAGCGTCCTTGTCTGGAAACACCATATATTTT.

This chain connects TRBV2 to TRBJ2-7, with D possibly being TRBD1 or TRBD2 (5 bases each). This CDR3 has 14 residues. V lost 7 bases and J lost 0, with 13 bases in between. The germline V gene has CDR1 SNHLY and CDR2 FYNNEI. Written as DNA, the CDR3 is TGTGCCAGCATACCCGGGACCGGCTCCTACGAGCAGTACTTC. This gives the protein CASIPGTGSYEQYF.